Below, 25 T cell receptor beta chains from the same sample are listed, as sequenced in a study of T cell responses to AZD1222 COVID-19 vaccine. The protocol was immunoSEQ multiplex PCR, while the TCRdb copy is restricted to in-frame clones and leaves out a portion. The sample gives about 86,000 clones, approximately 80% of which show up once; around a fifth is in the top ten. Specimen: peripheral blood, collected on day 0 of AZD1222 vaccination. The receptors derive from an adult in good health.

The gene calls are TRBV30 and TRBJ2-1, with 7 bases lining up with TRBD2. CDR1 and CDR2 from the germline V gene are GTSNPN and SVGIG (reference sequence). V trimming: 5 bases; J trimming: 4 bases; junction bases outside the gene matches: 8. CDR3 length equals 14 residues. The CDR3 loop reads CAWGLAASYNEQFF. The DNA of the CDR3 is TGTGCCTGGGGGCTAGCGGCATCTTACAATGAGCAGTTCTTC.

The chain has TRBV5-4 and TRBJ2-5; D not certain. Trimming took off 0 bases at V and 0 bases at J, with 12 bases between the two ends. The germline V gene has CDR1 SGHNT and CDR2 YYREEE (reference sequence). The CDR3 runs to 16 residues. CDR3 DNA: TGTGCCAGCAGCTTGGATGGCCCGACGAACCAAGAGACCCAGTACTTC. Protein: CASSLDGPTNQETQYF.

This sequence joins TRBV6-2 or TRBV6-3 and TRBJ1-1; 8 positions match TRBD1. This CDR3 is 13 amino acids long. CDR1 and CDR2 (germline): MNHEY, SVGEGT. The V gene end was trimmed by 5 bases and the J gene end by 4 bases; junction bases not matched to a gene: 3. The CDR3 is CASSRTGTTEAFF. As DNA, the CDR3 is TGTGCCAGCAGTCGGACAGGGACCACTGAAGCTTTCTTT.

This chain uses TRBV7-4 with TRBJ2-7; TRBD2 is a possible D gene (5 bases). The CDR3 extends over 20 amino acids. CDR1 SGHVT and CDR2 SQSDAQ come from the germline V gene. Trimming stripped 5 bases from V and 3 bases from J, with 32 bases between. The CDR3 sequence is CASSPRGGSAWLPLHYEQYF. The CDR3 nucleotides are TGTGCCAGCAGCCCTAGAGGTGGGAGCGCTTGGCTGCCCTTGCACTACGAGCAGTACTTC.

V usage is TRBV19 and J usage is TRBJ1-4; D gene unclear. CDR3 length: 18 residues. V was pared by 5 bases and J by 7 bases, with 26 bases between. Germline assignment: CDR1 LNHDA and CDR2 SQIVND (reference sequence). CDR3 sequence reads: CASSLPPRWPGIGEKLFF. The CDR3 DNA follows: TGTGCCAGTAGTCTCCCCCCCCGTTGGCCGGGGATAGGTGAAAAACTGTTTTTT. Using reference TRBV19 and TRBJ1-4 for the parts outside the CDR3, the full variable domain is DGGITQSPKYLFRKEGQNVTLSCEQNLNHDAMYWYRQDPGQGLRLIYYSQIVNDFQKGDIAEGYSVSREKKESFPLTVTSAQKNPTAFYLCASSLPPRWPGIGEKLFFGSGTQLSVL.

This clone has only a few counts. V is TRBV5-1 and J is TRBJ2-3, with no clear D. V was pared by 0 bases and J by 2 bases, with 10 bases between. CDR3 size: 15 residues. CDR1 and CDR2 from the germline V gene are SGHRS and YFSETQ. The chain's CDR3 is CASSLDLHFTDTQYF. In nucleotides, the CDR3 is TGCGCCAGCAGCTTGGACTTACATTTCACAGATACGCAGTATTTT.

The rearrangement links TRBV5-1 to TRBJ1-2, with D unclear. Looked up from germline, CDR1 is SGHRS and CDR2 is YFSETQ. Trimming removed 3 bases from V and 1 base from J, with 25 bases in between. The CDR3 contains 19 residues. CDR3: CASSSESAEGWAFNYGYTF. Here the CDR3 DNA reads TGCGCCAGCAGCTCGGAATCCGCGGAGGGTTGGGCTTTTAACTATGGCTACACCTTC.

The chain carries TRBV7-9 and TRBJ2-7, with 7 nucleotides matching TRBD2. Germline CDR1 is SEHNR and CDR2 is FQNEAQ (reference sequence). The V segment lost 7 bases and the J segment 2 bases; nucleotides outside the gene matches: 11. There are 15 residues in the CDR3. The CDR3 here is CASTRGEGNPYEQYF. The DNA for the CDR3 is TGTGCCAGCACCCGCGGGGAGGGGAACCCCTACGAGCAGTACTTC.

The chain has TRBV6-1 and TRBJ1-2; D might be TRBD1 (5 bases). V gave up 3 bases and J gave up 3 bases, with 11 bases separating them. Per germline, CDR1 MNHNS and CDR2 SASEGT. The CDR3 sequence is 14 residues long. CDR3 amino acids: CASSEGEEYYGYTF. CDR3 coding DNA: TGTGCCAGCAGTGAGGGGGAGGAGTACTATGGCTACACCTTC.

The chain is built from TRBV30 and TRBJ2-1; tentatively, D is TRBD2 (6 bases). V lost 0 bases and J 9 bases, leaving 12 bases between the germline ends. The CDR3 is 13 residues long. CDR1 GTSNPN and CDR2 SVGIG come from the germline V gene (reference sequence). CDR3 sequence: CAWSVYAGSEQFF. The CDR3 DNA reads TGTGCCTGGAGTGTATATGCGGGAAGTGAGCAGTTCTTC.

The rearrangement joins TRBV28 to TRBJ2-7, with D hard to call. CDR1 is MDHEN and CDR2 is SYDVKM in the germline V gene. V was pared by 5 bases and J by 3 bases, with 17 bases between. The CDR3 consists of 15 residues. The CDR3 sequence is CASSPRPLLFYEQYF. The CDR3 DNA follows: TGTGCCAGCAGTCCCCGGCCCCTCCTTTTCTACGAGCAGTACTTC. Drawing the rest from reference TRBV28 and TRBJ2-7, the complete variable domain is DVKVTQSSRYLVKRTGEKVFLECVQDMDHENMFWYRQDPGLGLRLIYFSYDVKMKEKGDIPEGYSVSREKKERFSLILESASTNQTSMYLCASSPRPLLFYEQYFGPGTRLTVT.

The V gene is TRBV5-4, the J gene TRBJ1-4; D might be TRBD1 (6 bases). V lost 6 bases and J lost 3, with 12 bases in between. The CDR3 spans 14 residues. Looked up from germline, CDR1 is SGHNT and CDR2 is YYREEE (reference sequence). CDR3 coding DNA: TGTGCCAGCACCAAACAGGGTTCTAATGAAAAACTGTTTTTT. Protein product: CASTKQGSNEKLFF.

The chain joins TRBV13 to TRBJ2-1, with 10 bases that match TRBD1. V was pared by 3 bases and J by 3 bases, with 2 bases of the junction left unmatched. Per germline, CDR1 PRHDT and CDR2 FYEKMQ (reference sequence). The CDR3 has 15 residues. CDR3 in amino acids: CASSLRTGGYNEQFF. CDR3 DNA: TGTGCCAGCAGCTTGCGGACAGGGGGCTACAATGAGCAGTTCTTC.

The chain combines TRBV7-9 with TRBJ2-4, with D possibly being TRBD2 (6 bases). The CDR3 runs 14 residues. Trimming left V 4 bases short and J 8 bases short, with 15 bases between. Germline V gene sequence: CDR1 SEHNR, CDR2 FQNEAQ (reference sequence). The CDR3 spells CASSSGGPGHIQYF. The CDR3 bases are TGTGCCAGCAGCTCCGGGGGACCCGGTCACATTCAGTACTTC.

Written as DNA, the CDR3 is TGTGCCAGCAGCTTAGGGGACAGTAATGAAAAACTGTTTTTT. The encoded protein is CASSLGDSNEKLFF. The V gene is TRBV7-2, the J gene TRBJ1-4; 7 nucleotides match TRBD1. The CDR3 totals 14 residues. V lost 1 base to trimming and J lost 4 bases; unmatched junction nucleotides: 0. Germline CDR1 is SGHTA and CDR2 is FQGNSA.

The chain's CDR3 is CASSSGLAGMGTDTQYF. The CDR3 DNA is TGTGCCAGCAGTTCCGGACTAGCGGGTATGGGCACAGATACGCAGTATTTT. The chain is built from TRBV27 and TRBJ2-3; 11 nucleotides agree with TRBD2. Losses at the gene ends were 4 bases for V and 1 base for J; bases not matched to a gene: 7. The CDR3 contains 17 residues. Germline CDR1 is MNHEY and CDR2 is SMNVEV (reference sequence).

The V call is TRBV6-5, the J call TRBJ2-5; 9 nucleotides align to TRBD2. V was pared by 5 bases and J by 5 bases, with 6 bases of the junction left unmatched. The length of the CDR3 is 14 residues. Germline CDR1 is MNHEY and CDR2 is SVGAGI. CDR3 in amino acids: CASSIAGDLETQYF. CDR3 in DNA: TGTGCCAGCAGTATAGCGGGAGATTTGGAGACCCAGTACTTC.

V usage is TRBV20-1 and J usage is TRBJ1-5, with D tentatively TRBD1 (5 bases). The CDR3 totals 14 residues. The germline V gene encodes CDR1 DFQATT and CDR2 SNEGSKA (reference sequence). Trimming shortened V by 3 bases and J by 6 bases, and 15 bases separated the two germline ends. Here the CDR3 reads CSASSTEVGQPQHF. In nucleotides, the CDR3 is TGCAGTGCTAGTTCGACAGAGGTTGGTCAGCCCCAGCATTTT.

The DNA for the CDR3 is TGTGCCTGGAGTGTCAAGGGGCCCGGGGAGCTGTTTTTT. The encoded protein is CAWSVKGPGELFF. The chain recombines TRBV30 with TRBJ2-2, with a tentative D call TRBD1 (5 bases). CDR1 and CDR2 from the germline V gene are GTSNPN and SVGIG (reference sequence). Between the trimmed V and J ends, which lost 0 bases and 6 bases, there was a span of 8 bases. This CDR3 is 13 amino acids long. Full variable domain (rest looked up from reference TRBV30 and TRBJ2-2): SQTIHQWPATLVQPVGSPLSLECTVEGTSNPNLYWYRQAAGRGLQLLFYSVGIGQISSEVPQNLSASRPQDRQFILSSKKLLLSDSGFYLCAWSVKGPGELFFGEGSRLTVL.

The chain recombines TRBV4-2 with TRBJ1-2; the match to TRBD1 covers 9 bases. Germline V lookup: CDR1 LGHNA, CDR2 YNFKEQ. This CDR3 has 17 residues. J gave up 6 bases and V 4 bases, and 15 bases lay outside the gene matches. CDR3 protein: CASSLHSGTGTSDGYTF. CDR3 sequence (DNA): TGTGCCAGCAGCCTCCATTCCGGGACAGGGACTTCTGATGGCTACACCTTC.

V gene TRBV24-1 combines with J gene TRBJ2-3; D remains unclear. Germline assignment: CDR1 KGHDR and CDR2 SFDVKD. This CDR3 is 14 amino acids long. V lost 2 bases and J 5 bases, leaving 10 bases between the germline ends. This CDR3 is CATSDSGWGDTQYF. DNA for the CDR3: TGTGCCACCAGTGATTCCGGTTGGGGAGATACGCAGTATTTT.

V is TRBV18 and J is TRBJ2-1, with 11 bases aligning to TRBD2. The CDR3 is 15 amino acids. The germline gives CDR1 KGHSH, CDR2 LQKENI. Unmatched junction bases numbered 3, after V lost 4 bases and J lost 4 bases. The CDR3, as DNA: TGTGCCAGCTCACTAGCGGGAGGGGAATACAATGAGCAGTTCTTC. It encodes CASSLAGGEYNEQFF.

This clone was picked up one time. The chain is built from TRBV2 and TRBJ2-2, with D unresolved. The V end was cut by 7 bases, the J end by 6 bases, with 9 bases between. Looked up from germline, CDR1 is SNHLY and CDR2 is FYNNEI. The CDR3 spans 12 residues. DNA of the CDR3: TGTGCCAGCACCAGCAGCGCCGGGGAGCTGTTTTTT. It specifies CASTSSAGELFF.

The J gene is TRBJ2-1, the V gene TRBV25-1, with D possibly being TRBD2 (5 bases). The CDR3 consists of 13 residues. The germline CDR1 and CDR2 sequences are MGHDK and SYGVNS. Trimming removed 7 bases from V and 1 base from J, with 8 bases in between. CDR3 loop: CASTSGSYNEQFF. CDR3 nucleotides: TGTGCCAGCACCAGCGGTTCCTACAATGAGCAGTTCTTC.

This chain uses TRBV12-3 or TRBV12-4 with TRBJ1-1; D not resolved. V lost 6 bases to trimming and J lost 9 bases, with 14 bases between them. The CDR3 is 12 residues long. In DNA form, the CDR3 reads TGTGCCAGCAGACGGGATCTAGGAAAAGCTTTCTTT. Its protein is CASRRDLGKAFF.